One sample yielded the 16 T cell receptor beta chains listed below, sequenced in a study of monozygotic twins with inflammatory bowel disease. TCRdb re-called the 5' RACE reads and catalogs CDR3 proteins one per entry, DNA excluded. The sample table sets out hundreds of thousands of distinct CDR3 sequences. Sequencing was performed on blood. The source of these receptors is a human donor with ulcerative colitis or Crohn's disease, or a healthy co-twin of an affected twin (not recorded which).

J is TRBJ1-6 and V is TRBV6-1; checking the TCRdb D call of TRBD1 is not possible without DNA. CDR1 and CDR2 from the germline V gene are MNHNS and SASEGT. CDR3 length equals 17 residues. This CDR3 reads CASSRTRTQPYNSPLHF.

J is TRBJ1-6 and V is TRBV30. There are 11 residues in the CDR3. Germline CDR1 reads GTSNPN; CDR2 reads SVGIG (reference sequence). Here the CDR3 reads CAWSIGEPLHF.

The rearrangement links TRBV28 to TRBJ2-1; TCRdb names TRBD2, which stays unverified in the absence of DNA. CDR1 is MDHEN, CDR2 SYDVKM, per germline. CDR3 length equals 16 residues. The CDR3 region is CASSLGLAGGYNEQFF.

J is TRBJ2-3 and V is TRBV5-1; checking the TCRdb D call of TRBD1 is not possible without DNA. The CDR3 consists of 16 residues. CDR1 is SGHRS and CDR2 is YFSETQ in the germline V gene. CDR3 region: CASSSDGGQNTDTQYF.

V and J are TRBV12-3 or TRBV12-4 and TRBJ1-1; no DNA is available, so the TRBD1 call from TCRdb remains unchecked. The CDR3 length is 13 residues. The CDR3 sequence: CASAGRGNTEAFF.

CDR3: CASSQVSQEDQPQHF. This chain connects TRBV3-1 to TRBJ1-5; absent DNA, TCRdb's TRBD1 call cannot be checked. Germline V gene lookup returns CDR1 LGHDT and CDR2 YNNKEL (reference sequence). CDR3 length: 15 residues.

The V and J genes are TRBV15 and TRBJ2-1; the TCRdb call, TRBD1, lacks DNA for checking. The CDR3 length is 14 residues. Germline-derived CDR1 and CDR2 are LNHNV and YYDKDF (reference sequence). The CDR3 reads CATQAQGVWNEQFF.

V and J are TRBV28 and TRBJ2-1; TCRdb's assignment of TRBD2 cannot be checked, as there is no DNA. There are 17 residues in the CDR3. Germline V gene data show CDR1 as MDHEN and CDR2 as SYDVKM. The CDR3 protein is CASSSTRTASSYNEQFF.

The chain's CDR3 is CASSLWEYTGELFF. The chain has TRBV7-2 and TRBJ2-2; TCRdb outputs TRBD2, but without DNA this stays unchecked. This CDR3 region has 14 residues. Germline V gives CDR1 SGHTA, CDR2 FQGNSA.

The J gene is TRBJ2-7, the V gene TRBV9; TCRdb's D gene call, TRBD1, goes unchecked for lack of DNA. The CDR3 is made up of 14 amino acids. Germline CDR1 reads SGDLS; CDR2 reads YYNGEE. CDR3 in amino acids: CASSVEGHRSEQYF.

This chain joins TRBV20-1 and TRBJ2-7; TCRdb gives TRBD2 as the D gene, but with no DNA this cannot be confirmed. The CDR3 extends over 14 amino acids. Germline CDR1 and CDR2: DFQATT and SNEGSKA (reference sequence). CDR3 loop: CSASPRAISYEQYF.

The chain has TRBV25-1 and TRBJ2-7. Germline CDR1 is MGHDK and CDR2 is SYGVNS. The CDR3 has 11 residues. The CDR3 region is CASRRSYEQYF.

This chain connects TRBV27 to TRBJ2-1; TCRdb outputs TRBD1, but without DNA this stays unchecked. CDR3 length equals 13 residues. Germline assignment: CDR1 MNHEY and CDR2 SMNVEV (reference sequence). CDR3 protein: CASSLPDRIKQFF.

The gene calls are TRBV2 and TRBJ1-3; the TCRdb D gene call, TRBD1, has no DNA to confirm it. The CDR3 has 17 amino acids. Germline lookup yields CDR1 SNHLY and CDR2 FYNNEI. This CDR3 reads CASSELGGTIGGNTIYF.

This chain links TRBV5-5 with TRBJ1-2; TCRdb lists TRBD1, though no DNA is available to test this call. There are 14 residues in the CDR3. Germline assignment: CDR1 SGHKS and CDR2 YYEKEE (reference sequence). The CDR3 loop is CASSLPQGVSGYTF.

V gene TRBV5-1 combines with J gene TRBJ1-5; lacking DNA, the TRBD1 call made by TCRdb goes unchecked. Looked up from germline, CDR1 is SGHRS and CDR2 is YFSETQ. The CDR3 length is 15 residues. This CDR3 reads CASSLSQGDNQPQHF. Supplemented by reference TRBV5-1 and TRBJ1-5, the full variable domain reads KAGVTQTPRYLIKTRGQQVTLSCSPISGHRSVSWYQQTPGQGLQFLFEYFSETQRNKGNFPGRFSGRQFSNSRSEMNVSTLELGDSALYLCASSLSQGDNQPQHFGDGTRLSIL.